Shown below are 29 T cell receptor beta chains from a single sample sequenced in a study of T cell changes during pregnancy in multiple sclerosis. Libraries were prepared by immunoSEQ multiplex PCR; TCRdb keeps only in-frame clonotypes and omits some of them. The data hold fewer than 70,000 clones, with approximately 90% observed a single time. This material consisted of peripheral blood, taken in the third trimester of pregnancy. All receptors derive from a female donor with multiple sclerosis, enrolled in a pregnancy study.

The chain combines TRBV15 with TRBJ2-3; TRBD1 is a possible D gene (6 bases). Per the germline V gene, CDR1 is LNHNV and CDR2 is YYDKDF (reference sequence). V was pared by 2 bases and J by 2 bases, with 11 bases between. There are 15 residues in the CDR3. CDR3 nucleotide sequence: TGTGCCACCAGCAGAAGACAGGCACTCACAGATACGCAGTATTTT. The encoded protein is CATSRRQALTDTQYF.

The CDR3 DNA reads TGTGCCAGCAGCTTAGTAGAGGGCACTGAAGCTTTCTTT. This codes for CASSLVEGTEAFF. The chain employs TRBV7-9 and TRBJ1-1; D not resolved. Germline CDR1 SEHNR, CDR2 FQNEAQ (reference sequence). The V end lost 1 base, the J end lost 4 bases, and 7 bases lay between the germline ends. The CDR3 runs to 13 residues.

The chain has TRBV5-4 and TRBJ2-7; 8 positions match TRBD1. Germline-derived CDR1 and CDR2 are SGHNT and YYREEE (reference sequence). This CDR3 region has 16 residues. The junction had 8 bases not matched to a gene; V was cut back by 3 bases and J by 0 bases. The CDR3, as DNA: TGTGCCAGCAGCTCCAAGGACAGGGCATTCTCCTACGAGCAGTACTTC. It specifies CASSSKDRAFSYEQYF.

This sequence joins TRBV25-1 and TRBJ2-7, with 8 bases matching TRBD1. CDR1 is MGHDK and CDR2 is SYGVNS in the germline V gene. The length of the CDR3 is 16 residues. V lost 6 bases, J lost 2 bases, and 12 bases stayed unmatched. The DNA of the CDR3 is TGTGCCAGCAGCCGCCCCGGCAGGGGGCTAACCTACGAGCAGTACTTC. This encodes CASSRPGRGLTYEQYF.

The chain links TRBV5-1 to TRBJ2-2, with 9 bases aligning to TRBD1. Germline trimming cut 3 bases from V and 2 bases from J; bases unmatched to any gene: 2. The length of the CDR3 is 15 residues. Germline V gene sequence: CDR1 SGHRS, CDR2 YFSETQ. In DNA, the CDR3 is TGCGCCAGCAGCTCCACAGGGGGCAACACCGGGGAGCTGTTTTTT. This gives the protein CASSSTGGNTGELFF.

This chain joins TRBV7-2 and TRBJ1-1; 10 bases agree with TRBD1. CDR3 length equals 18 residues. Per germline, CDR1 SGHTA and CDR2 FQGNSA. J lost 3 bases, V lost 2 bases, and 12 bases had no gene match. The DNA of the CDR3 is TGTGCCAGCAGCTTAAGTACGACAGGGGGCGCGAGGGACACTGAAGCTTTCTTT. This codes for CASSLSTTGGARDTEAFF.

This sequence joins TRBV25-1 and TRBJ1-4; D is uncertain. The CDR3 totals 13 residues. The germline V and J ends were trimmed by 5 bases and 4 bases, with 8 bases remaining between them. The germline V gene has CDR1 MGHDK and CDR2 SYGVNS. CDR3 bases: TGTGCCAGCAGTCGGGATAATAATGAAAAACTGTTTTTT. Encoded protein: CASSRDNNEKLFF.

V gene TRBV18 combines with J gene TRBJ2-1; 9 nucleotides align to TRBD1. There are 16 residues in the CDR3. The germline gives CDR1 KGHSH, CDR2 LQKENI. Trimming cost V 1 base and J 8 bases; bases outside gene matches: 9. The DNA of the CDR3 is TGTGCCAGCTCACCACGATCGGGACAGGGTTACGATGAGCAGTTCTTC. Encoded protein: CASSPRSGQGYDEQFF.

This clone was recorded a few times. The chain joins TRBV6-1 to TRBJ1-2; 7 bases map to TRBD1. The germline CDR1 and CDR2 sequences are MNHNS and SASEGT. The CDR3 contains 13 residues. Trimming at V came to 1 base and at J to 6 bases, leaving 2 bases not matched to a gene. CDR3 protein: CASSEGTGDGYTF. Written as DNA, the CDR3 is TGTGCCAGCAGTGAAGGGACAGGAGATGGCTACACCTTC.

The table lists this clone with a count of one. The chain uses TRBV28 and TRBJ2-7; possibly TRBD1 for D (6 bases). The V gene lost 8 bases and the J gene lost 2 bases, with 10 bases spanning the gap. Germline CDR1 MDHEN, CDR2 SYDVKM. The CDR3 sequence is 12 residues long. The CDR3 nucleotides are TGTGCCAGCGGGGGCGGAGCCTACGAGCAGTACTTC. It translates to CASGGGAYEQYF.

The chain carries TRBV7-2 and TRBJ1-2; maybe TRBD1 (5 bases). The germline gives CDR1 SGHTA, CDR2 FQGNSA. Trimming shortened V by 1 base and J by 4 bases, and 10 bases separated the two germline ends. The CDR3 has 14 amino acids. CDR3 loop: CASSLGQGSYGYTF. The CDR3, as DNA: TGTGCCAGCAGCTTAGGGCAGGGTAGCTATGGCTACACCTTC.

This chain connects TRBV9 to TRBJ1-1; the D is unclear. Trimming pared 4 bases from V and 8 bases from J, leaving 12 bases between. This CDR3 has 12 amino acids. CDR1 and CDR2 from the germline V gene are SGDLS and YYNGEE. The CDR3, as DNA: TGTGCCAGCAGCCCCCGGACGGGAGAAGCTTTCTTT. As protein: CASSPRTGEAFF.

The chain is built from TRBV5-8 and TRBJ2-5; 7 bases fit TRBD1. The length of the CDR3 is 14 residues. The germline V gene encodes CDR1 SGHTS and CDR2 YDEGEE. Trimming took 4 bases from V and 0 from J; bases not matched to a gene: 3. As DNA, the CDR3 is TGTGCCAGCAGCGACAGGGATTACCAAGAGACCCAGTACTTC. This encodes CASSDRDYQETQYF.

The chain joins TRBV28 to TRBJ1-6, with a weak D call TRBD1 (5 bases). CDR3 length: 15 residues. V lost 4 bases and J lost 4, with 11 bases in between. The germline V gene has CDR1 MDHEN and CDR2 SYDVKM. The DNA for the CDR3 is TGTGCCAGCAGTTCCCCGACAGATTATAATTCACCCCTCCACTTT. It specifies CASSSPTDYNSPLHF.

The rearrangement uses TRBV11-3 and TRBJ2-7; D is possibly TRBD2 (6 bases). The germline gives CDR1 SGHNT, CDR2 YENEEA. V dropped 0 bases and J dropped 2 bases, with 11 bases sitting between them. The length of the CDR3 is 15 residues. CDR3 sequence (DNA): TGTGCCAGCAGCTTAGAGGGTAGCGGAACCTACGAGCAGTACTTC. Translated: CASSLEGSGTYEQYF.

V is TRBV28 and J is TRBJ1-6; 7 bases match TRBD1. Trimming took 0 bases from V and 3 from J; bases not matched to a gene: 2. This CDR3 is 16 amino acids long. Germline V gives CDR1 MDHEN, CDR2 SYDVKM. The CDR3 DNA is TGTGCCAGCAGTTTATGGGGACAGAACTATAATTCACCCCTCCACTTT. Its translation is CASSLWGQNYNSPLHF. Filled out from reference TRBV28 and TRBJ1-6, the complete variable domain reads DVKVTQSSRYLVKRTGEKVFLECVQDMDHENMFWYRQDPGLGLRLIYFSYDVKMKEKGDIPEGYSVSREKKERFSLILESASTNQTSMYLCASSLWGQNYNSPLHFGNGTRLTVT.

The V and J genes are TRBV11-2 and TRBJ1-6; 9 bases are a match to TRBD1. With 5 bases clipped from V and 8 bases from J, the junction kept 7 bases outside the gene matches. The CDR3 is 15 amino acids. Germline assignment: CDR1 SGHAT and CDR2 FQNNGV. The CDR3 is CASSLLDRGDSPLHF. CDR3 coding DNA: TGTGCCAGCAGCCTCTTAGACAGGGGGGATTCACCCCTCCACTTT.

J is TRBJ2-1 and V is TRBV5-5; perhaps TRBD2 as D (5 bases). V lost 4 bases and J 7 bases, leaving 12 bases between the germline ends. Germline CDR1 is SGHKS and CDR2 is YYEKEE (reference sequence). This CDR3 is 13 amino acids long. The chain's CDR3 is CASSRGSGNEQFF. The CDR3 nucleotides are TGTGCCAGCAGCCGAGGGTCAGGAAATGAGCAGTTCTTC.

The chain recombines TRBV9 with TRBJ1-2; 8 bases map to TRBD1. The trim removed 5 bases at V and 4 bases at J, leaving 7 bases unmatched. The germline gives CDR1 SGDLS, CDR2 YYNGEE. The length of the CDR3 is 14 residues. The CDR3 DNA reads as TGTGCCAGCAGGGGGACAGGACAGGCCTATGGCTACACCTTC. Amino acids: CASRGTGQAYGYTF. The full variable domain, completed using reference TRBV9 and TRBJ1-2, is DSGVTQTPKHLITATGQRVTLRCSPRSGDLSVYWYQQSLDQGLQFLIQYYNGEERAKGNILERFSAQQFPDLHSELNLSSLELGDSALYFCASRGTGQAYGYTFGSGTRLTVV.

The count of this clone is one. The rearrangement joins TRBV5-6 to TRBJ2-2; weak D call: TRBD2 (7 bases). Trimming took off 4 bases at V and 11 bases at J, with 27 bases between the two ends. CDR3 length equals 17 residues. The germline gives CDR1 SGHDT, CDR2 YYEEEE. The CDR3 DNA reads as TGTGCCAGCAGCCCCGGCTGGGGCGGGGGCTCTTCCCGAGAGCTGTTTTTT. Residues: CASSPGWGGGSSRELFF.

The chain carries TRBV9 and TRBJ1-1, with D unclear. There are 12 residues in the CDR3. The V gene's germline CDR1 is SGDLS and CDR2 YYNGEE. The V end was cut by 4 bases, the J end by 6 bases, with 10 bases between. The CDR3 DNA is TGTGCCAGCAGCCCTGGACTCTCTGAAGCTTTCTTT. As protein: CASSPGLSEAFF. Drawing the rest from reference TRBV9 and TRBJ1-1, the complete variable domain is DSGVTQTPKHLITATGQRVTLRCSPRSGDLSVYWYQQSLDQGLQFLIQYYNGEERAKGNILERFSAQQFPDLHSELNLSSLELGDSALYFCASSPGLSEAFFGQGTRLTVV.

The chain uses TRBV7-9 and TRBJ1-2, with TRBD1 identical over 9 bases. In germline, CDR1 is SEHNR, CDR2 FQNEAQ (reference sequence). With 5 bases clipped from V and 3 bases from J, the junction kept 7 bases outside the gene matches. CDR3 size: 15 residues. The CDR3 DNA reads TGTGCCAGCAGCCCCAGACAGGGGGAGGACTATGGCTACACCTTC. Protein sequence: CASSPRQGEDYGYTF.

The chain joins TRBV14 to TRBJ2-4; 11 bases match TRBD1. Losses at the gene ends were 0 bases for V and 0 bases for J; bases not matched to a gene: 10. This CDR3 has 20 amino acids. Germline V gene lookup returns CDR1 SGHDN and CDR2 FVKESK. The CDR3 DNA is TGTGCCAGCAGCCAAGATCCGGGGGACAGGGGGACCCTAGCCAAAAACATTCAGTACTTC. As protein: CASSQDPGDRGTLAKNIQYF. Together with reference TRBV14 and TRBJ2-4, the CDR3 gives the full variable domain: EAGVTQFPSHSVIEKGQTVTLRCDPISGHDNLYWYRRVMGKEIKFLLHFVKESKQDESGMPNNRFLAERTGGTYSTLKVQPAELEDSGVYFCASSQDPGDRGTLAKNIQYFGAGTRLSVL.

The V gene is TRBV10-3, the J gene TRBJ1-6; D gene uncertain. Germline assignment: CDR1 ENHRY and CDR2 SYGVKD. The V end was cut by 6 bases, the J end by 7 bases, with 7 bases between. This CDR3 is 12 amino acids long. The CDR3 protein is CAIRQPNSPLHF. The CDR3 DNA sequence: TGTGCCATCAGACAACCCAATTCACCCCTCCACTTT.

This chain links TRBV7-9 with TRBJ2-2; 11 bases align to TRBD2. From germline, CDR1 is SEHNR and CDR2 FQNEAQ (reference sequence). This CDR3 comprises 18 residues. V shed 5 bases and J 4 bases; nucleotides not matched to a gene: 12. For the CDR3, the DNA is TGTGCCAGCAGCCCCCGGGCTAGCGGGGGGCAAGTCACCGGGGAGCTGTTTTTT. Amino acid sequence: CASSPRASGGQVTGELFF. The full variable domain, in which reference TRBV7-9 and TRBJ2-2 provide the parts outside the CDR3, is DTGVSQNPRHKITKRGQNVTFRCDPISEHNRLYWYRQTLGQGPEFLTYFQNEAQLEKSRLLSDRFSAERPKGSFSTLEIQRTEQGDSAMYLCASSPRASGGQVTGELFFGEGSRLTVL.

The rearrangement uses TRBV4-2 and TRBJ1-6, with no clear D. The CDR3 is made up of 16 amino acids. Germline V gene data show CDR1 as LGHNA and CDR2 as YNFKEQ. The ends were cut back, 0 bases at V and 7 bases at J, with 13 bases in the middle. The CDR3 DNA sequence: TGTGCCAGCAGCCAAGATTACAGCCCTAAAAATTCACCCCTCCACTTT. Its translation is CASSQDYSPKNSPLHF.

The chain combines TRBV5-4 with TRBJ1-2, with D uncertain. The CDR3 spans 13 residues. Germline assignment: CDR1 SGHNT and CDR2 YYREEE (reference sequence). Trimming cost V 4 bases and J 4 bases, with 11 bases left between them. The CDR3 protein is CASSVHPIYGYTF. CDR3 bases: TGTGCCAGCAGCGTACACCCGATCTATGGCTACACCTTC.

The chain employs TRBV15 and TRBJ2-5, with D hard to call. CDR1 LNHNV and CDR2 YYDKDF come from the germline V gene (reference sequence). The V end was cut by 4 bases, the J end by 7 bases, with 7 bases between. This CDR3 has 11 residues. The CDR3 DNA sequence: TGTGCCACCAGCATATCGAGGACCCAGTACTTC. Its protein is CATSISRTQYF.

This chain connects TRBV7-6 to TRBJ1-2; tentatively, D is TRBD1 (5 bases). Trimming removed 5 bases from V and 0 bases from J, with 10 bases in between. Germline V lookup: CDR1 SGHVS, CDR2 FNYEAQ. CDR3 length: 14 residues. The CDR3 protein is CASSAGGANYGYTF. The CDR3 coding sequence is TGTGCCAGCAGCGCGGGGGGAGCTAACTATGGCTACACCTTC.